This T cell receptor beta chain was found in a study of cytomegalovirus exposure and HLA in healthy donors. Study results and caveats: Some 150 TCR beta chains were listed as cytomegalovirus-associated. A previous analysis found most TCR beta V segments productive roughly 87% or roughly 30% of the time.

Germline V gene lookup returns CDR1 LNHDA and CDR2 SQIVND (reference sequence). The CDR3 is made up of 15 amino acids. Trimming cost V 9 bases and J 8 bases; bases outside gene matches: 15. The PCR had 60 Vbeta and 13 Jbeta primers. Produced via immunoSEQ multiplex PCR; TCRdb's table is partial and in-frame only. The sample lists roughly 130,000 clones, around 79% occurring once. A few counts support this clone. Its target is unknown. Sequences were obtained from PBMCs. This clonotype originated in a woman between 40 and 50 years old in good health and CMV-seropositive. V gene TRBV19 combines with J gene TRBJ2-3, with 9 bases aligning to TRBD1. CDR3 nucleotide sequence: TGTGCCAGCAGTTCCGACAGGGGGTTGCGAACTACGCAGTATTTT. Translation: CASSSDRGLRTTQYF.